This T cell receptor beta chain derives from a study of cytomegalovirus exposure and HLA in healthy donors. Study summary: Out of about 360 genotyped donors, about 80% belonged to the Caucasian-associated ancestry cluster. Study conclusions and caveats: Common viral pathogens seemed to be connected with several of the most significant clusters, according to a later analysis.

V gave up 4 bases and J gave up 1 base; unmatched junction bases: 9. In germline, CDR1 is SGDLS, CDR2 YYNGEE. This CDR3 has 16 residues. With respect to this clone: The antigen is unknown.

PCR involved 60 Vbeta and 13 Jbeta primers. The table came from immunoSEQ multiplex PCR; TCRdb's copy has only in-frame clones and leaves some out. The table has some 150,000 clones, 70% to 80% seen once. The chain is built from TRBV9 and TRBJ1-1; TRBD1 matches 8 bases. The source is a man aged 25 to 45 in good health and CMV-seropositive. The sequencing input was PBMCs. CDR3 region: CASSPRTGLGNTEAFF. The CDR3 DNA is TGTGCCAGCAGCCCCCGGACAGGGCTTGGGAACACTGAAGCTTTCTTT. The full variable domain, completed using reference TRBV9 and TRBJ1-1, is DSGVTQTPKHLITATGQRVTLRCSPRSGDLSVYWYQQSLDQGLQFLIQYYNGEERAKGNILERFSAQQFPDLHSELNLSSLELGDSALYFCASSPRTGLGNTEAFFGQGTRLTVV.